A selection of T cell receptor beta chains follows, all from one sample in a study of graft-versus-host responses after intestinal transplantation. TCRdb's copy holds only in-frame clones and misses some; the assay was immunoSEQ multiplex PCR. The sample comprises 55,000 to 70,000 clones, about 93% of which are singletons, and under 3% rests with the top ten. The sequences come from PBMCs, collected almost 120 days after intestinal transplantation. All receptors come from a human patient who received an intestinal transplant, so some T cells may come from the graft donor. The CDR3 runs from the conserved cysteine through the conserved F or W.

j_gene: TRBJ1-1
v_gene: TRBV7-3
CDR3aa: CASSLGTGNTEAFF

j_gene: TRBJ2-2
v_gene: TRBV7-2
CDR3aa: CASSSTPTGVTGELFF

j_gene: TRBJ2-7
v_gene: TRBV18
CDR3aa: CASSSGNPYEQYF

j_gene: TRBJ2-5
v_gene: TRBV9
CDR3aa: CASSPGLAGGETQYF

j_gene: TRBJ2-7
v_gene: TRBV5-4
CDR3aa: CASSLAVGWGRGHEQYF

j_gene: TRBJ2-3
v_gene: TRBV5-1
CDR3aa: CASSWGAQGSDTQYF

j_gene: TRBJ1-1
v_gene: TRBV2
CDR3aa: CASSEEAVNTEAFF

j_gene: TRBJ1-6
v_gene: TRBV5-1
CDR3aa: CASSLGQGATYNSPLHF

j_gene: TRBJ2-2
v_gene: TRBV2
CDR3aa: CASSDWGGAGELFF

j_gene: TRBJ2-5
v_gene: TRBV4-1
CDR3aa: CASSQEGRVAETQYF

j_gene: TRBJ2-2
v_gene: TRBV11-2
CDR3aa: CASSSHGGGRELFF